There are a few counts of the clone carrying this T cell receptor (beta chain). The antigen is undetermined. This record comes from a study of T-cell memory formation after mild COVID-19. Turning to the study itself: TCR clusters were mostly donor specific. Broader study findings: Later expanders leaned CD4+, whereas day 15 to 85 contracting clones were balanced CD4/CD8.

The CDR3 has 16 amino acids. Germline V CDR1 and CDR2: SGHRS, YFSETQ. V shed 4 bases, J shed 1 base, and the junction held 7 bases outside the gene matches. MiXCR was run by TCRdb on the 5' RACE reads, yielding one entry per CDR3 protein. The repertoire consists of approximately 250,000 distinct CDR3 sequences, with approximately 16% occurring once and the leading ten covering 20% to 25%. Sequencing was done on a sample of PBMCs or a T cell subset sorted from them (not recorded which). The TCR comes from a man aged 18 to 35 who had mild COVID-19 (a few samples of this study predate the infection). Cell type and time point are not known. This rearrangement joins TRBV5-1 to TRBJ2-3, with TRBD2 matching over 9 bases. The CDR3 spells CASSRAGGLGTDTQYF. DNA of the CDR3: TGCGCCAGCAGCCGAGCGGGGGGCCTCGGCACAGATACGCAGTATTTT.